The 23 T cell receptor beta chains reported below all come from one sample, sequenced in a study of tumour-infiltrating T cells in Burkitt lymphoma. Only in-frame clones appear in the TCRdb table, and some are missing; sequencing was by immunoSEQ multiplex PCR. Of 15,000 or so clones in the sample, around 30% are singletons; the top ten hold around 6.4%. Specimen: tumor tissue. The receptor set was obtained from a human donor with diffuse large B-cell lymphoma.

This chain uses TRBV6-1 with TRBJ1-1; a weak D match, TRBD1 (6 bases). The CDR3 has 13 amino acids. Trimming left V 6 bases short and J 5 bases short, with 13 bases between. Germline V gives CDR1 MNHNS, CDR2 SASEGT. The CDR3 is CASRGQQDTEAFF. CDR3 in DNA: TGTGCCAGCAGAGGACAGCAGGATACTGAAGCTTTCTTT.

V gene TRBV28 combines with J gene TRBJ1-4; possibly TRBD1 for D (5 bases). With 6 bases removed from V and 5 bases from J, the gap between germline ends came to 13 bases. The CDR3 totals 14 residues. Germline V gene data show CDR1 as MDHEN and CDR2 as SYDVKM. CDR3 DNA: TGTGCCAGCAGGGGTGGGGGATCCAATGAAAAACTGTTTTTT. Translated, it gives CASRGGGSNEKLFF. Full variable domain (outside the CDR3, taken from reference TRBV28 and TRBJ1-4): DVKVTQSSRYLVKRTGEKVFLECVQDMDHENMFWYRQDPGLGLRLIYFSYDVKMKEKGDIPEGYSVSREKKERFSLILESASTNQTSMYLCASRGGGSNEKLFFGSGTQLSVL.

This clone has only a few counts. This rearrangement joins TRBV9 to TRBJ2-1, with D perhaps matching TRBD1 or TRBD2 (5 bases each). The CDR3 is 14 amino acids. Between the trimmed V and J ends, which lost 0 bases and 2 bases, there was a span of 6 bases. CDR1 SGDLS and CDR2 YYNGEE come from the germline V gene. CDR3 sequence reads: CASSVGGPYNEQFF. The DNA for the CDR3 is TGTGCCAGCAGCGTAGGGGGACCCTACAATGAGCAGTTCTTC. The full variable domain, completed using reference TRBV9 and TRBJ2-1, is DSGVTQTPKHLITATGQRVTLRCSPRSGDLSVYWYQQSLDQGLQFLIQYYNGEERAKGNILERFSAQQFPDLHSELNLSSLELGDSALYFCASSVGGPYNEQFFGPGTRLTVL.

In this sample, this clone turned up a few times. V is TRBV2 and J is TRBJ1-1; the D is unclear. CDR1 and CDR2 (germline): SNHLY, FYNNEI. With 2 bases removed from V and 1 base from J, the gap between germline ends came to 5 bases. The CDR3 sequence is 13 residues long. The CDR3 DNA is TGTGCCAGCAGTGAAACGGGGAACACTGAAGCTTTCTTT. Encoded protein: CASSETGNTEAFF. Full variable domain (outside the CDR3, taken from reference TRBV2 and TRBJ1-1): EPEVTQTPSHQVTQMGQEVILRCVPISNHLYFYWYRQILGQKVEFLVSFYNNEISEKSEIFDDQFSVERPDGSNFTLKIRSTKLEDSAMYFCASSETGNTEAFFGQGTRLTVV.

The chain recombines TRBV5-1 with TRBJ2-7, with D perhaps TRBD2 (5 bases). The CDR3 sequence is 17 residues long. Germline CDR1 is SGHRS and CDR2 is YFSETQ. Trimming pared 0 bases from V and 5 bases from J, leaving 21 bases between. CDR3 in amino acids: CASSLGFGATSGNEQYF. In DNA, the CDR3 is TGCGCCAGCAGCTTGGGGTTCGGAGCCACCTCCGGGAACGAGCAGTACTTC.

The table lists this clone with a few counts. The CDR3 is CASSEGAGETQYF. CDR3 bases: TGCGCCAGCAGTGAGGGAGCTGGCGAGACCCAGTACTTC. The J gene is TRBJ2-5, the V gene TRBV10-2; unclear D gene. The ends were cut back, 2 bases at V and 5 bases at J, with 9 bases in the middle. The length of the CDR3 is 13 residues. Germline CDR1 is WSHSY and CDR2 is SAAADI.

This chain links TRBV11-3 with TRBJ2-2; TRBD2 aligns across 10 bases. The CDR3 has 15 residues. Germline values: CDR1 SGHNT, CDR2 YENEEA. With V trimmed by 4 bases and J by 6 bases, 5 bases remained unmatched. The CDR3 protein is CASSSRTSGPGELFF. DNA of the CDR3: TGTGCCAGCAGCTCGCGGACTAGCGGTCCCGGGGAGCTGTTTTTT.

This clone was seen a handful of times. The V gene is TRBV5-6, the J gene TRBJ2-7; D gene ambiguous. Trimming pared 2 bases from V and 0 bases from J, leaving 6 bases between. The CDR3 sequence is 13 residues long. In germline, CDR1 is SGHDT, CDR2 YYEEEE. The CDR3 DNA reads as TGTGCCAGCAGCTTAGGCAACTCCTACGAGCAGTACTTC. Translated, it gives CASSLGNSYEQYF.

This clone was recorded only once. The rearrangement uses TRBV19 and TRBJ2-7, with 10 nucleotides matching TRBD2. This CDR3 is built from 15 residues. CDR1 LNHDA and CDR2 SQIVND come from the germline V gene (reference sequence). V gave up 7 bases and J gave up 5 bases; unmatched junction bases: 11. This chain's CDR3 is CASKGTASGSHEQYF. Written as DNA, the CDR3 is TGTGCCAGTAAGGGAACCGCTAGCGGGAGCCACGAGCAGTACTTC.

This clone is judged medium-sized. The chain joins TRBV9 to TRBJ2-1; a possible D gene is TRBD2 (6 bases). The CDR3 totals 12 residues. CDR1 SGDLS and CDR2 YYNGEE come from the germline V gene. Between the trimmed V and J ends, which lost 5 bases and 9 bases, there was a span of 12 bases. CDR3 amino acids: CASSPGDFEQFF. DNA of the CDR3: TGTGCCAGCAGTCCCGGGGACTTTGAGCAGTTCTTC. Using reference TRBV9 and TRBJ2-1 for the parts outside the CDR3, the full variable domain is DSGVTQTPKHLITATGQRVTLRCSPRSGDLSVYWYQQSLDQGLQFLIQYYNGEERAKGNILERFSAQQFPDLHSELNLSSLELGDSALYFCASSPGDFEQFFGPGTRLTVL.

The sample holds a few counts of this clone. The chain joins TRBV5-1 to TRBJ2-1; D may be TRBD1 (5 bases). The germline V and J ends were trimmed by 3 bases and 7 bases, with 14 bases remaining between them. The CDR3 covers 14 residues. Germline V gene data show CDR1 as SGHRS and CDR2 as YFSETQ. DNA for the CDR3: TGCGCCAGCAGCTCGGTGGTTCAGGGAAATGAGCAGTTCTTC. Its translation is CASSSVVQGNEQFF.

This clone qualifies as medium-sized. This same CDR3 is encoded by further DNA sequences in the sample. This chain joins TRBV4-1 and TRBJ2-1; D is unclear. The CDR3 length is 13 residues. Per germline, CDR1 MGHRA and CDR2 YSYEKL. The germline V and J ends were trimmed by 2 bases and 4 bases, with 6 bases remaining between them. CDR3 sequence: CASSQLEYNEQFF. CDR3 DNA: TGCGCCAGCAGCCAACTCGAGTACAATGAGCAGTTCTTC.

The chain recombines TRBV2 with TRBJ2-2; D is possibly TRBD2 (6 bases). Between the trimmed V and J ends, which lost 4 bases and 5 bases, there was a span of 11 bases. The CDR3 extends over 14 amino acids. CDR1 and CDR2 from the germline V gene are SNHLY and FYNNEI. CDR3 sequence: CASSGGVRTGELFF. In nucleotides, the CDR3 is TGTGCCAGCAGTGGGGGGGTCCGAACCGGGGAGCTGTTTTTT.

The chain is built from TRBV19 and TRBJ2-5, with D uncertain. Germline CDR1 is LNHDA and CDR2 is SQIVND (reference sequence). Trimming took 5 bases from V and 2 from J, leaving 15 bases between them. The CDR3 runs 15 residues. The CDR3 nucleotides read TGTGCCAGTAGTCCTTCGCCAGGTATTCAAGAGACCCAGTACTTC. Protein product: CASSPSPGIQETQYF.

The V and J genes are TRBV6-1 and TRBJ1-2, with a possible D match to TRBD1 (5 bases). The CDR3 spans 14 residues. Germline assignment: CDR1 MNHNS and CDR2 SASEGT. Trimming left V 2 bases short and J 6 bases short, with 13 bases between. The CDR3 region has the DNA TGTGCCAGCAGTGAACGCGAGGGGCAGGATGGCTACACCTTC. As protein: CASSEREGQDGYTF.

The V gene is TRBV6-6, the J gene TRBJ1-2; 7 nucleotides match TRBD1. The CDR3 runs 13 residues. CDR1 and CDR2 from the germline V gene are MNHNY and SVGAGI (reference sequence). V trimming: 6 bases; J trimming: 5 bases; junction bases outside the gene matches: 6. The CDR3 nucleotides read TGTGCCAGCAGCCCCGGGACAGAATATGGCTACACCTTC. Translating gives CASSPGTEYGYTF.

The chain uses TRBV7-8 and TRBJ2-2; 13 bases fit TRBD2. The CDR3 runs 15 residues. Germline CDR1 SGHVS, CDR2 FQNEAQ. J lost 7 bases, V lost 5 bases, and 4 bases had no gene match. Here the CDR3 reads CASSGTSGTDGELFF. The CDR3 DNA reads TGTGCCAGCAGCGGGACTAGCGGGACTGACGGGGAGCTGTTTTTT.

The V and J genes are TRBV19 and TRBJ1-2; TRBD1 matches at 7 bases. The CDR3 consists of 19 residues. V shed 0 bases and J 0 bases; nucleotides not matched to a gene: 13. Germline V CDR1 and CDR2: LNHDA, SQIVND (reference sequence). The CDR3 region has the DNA TGTGCCAGTAGTATAGATCTATGGGACAGCGAGCTTTCTAACTATGGCTACACCTTC. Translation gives CASSIDLWDSELSNYGYTF.

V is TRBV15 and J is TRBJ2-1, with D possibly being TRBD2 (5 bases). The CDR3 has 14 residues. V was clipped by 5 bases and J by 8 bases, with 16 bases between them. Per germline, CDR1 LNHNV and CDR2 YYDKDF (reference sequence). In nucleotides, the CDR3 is TGTGCCACCAGCTCCACTCTACGGGGAGATGAGCAGTTCTTC. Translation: CATSSTLRGDEQFF.

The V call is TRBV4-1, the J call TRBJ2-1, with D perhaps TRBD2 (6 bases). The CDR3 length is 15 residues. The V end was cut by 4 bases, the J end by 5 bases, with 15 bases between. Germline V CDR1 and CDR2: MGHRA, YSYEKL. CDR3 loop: CASSLTSTTNNEQFF. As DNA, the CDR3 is TGCGCCAGCAGCCTCACTAGCACAACTAACAATGAGCAGTTCTTC.

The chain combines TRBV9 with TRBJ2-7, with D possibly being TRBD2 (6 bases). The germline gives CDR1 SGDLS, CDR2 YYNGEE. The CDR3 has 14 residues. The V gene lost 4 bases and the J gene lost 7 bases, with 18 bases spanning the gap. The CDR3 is CASSLTSRLGEQYF. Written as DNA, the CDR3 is TGTGCCAGCAGCTTAACTAGCAGATTGGGGGAGCAGTACTTC.

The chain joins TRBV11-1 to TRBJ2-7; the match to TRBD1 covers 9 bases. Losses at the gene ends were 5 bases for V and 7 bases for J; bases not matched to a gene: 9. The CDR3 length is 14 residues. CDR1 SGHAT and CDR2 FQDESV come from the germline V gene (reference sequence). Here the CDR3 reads CASSEKQGAREQYF. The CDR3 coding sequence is TGTGCCAGCAGCGAGAAACAGGGGGCGCGGGAGCAGTACTTC. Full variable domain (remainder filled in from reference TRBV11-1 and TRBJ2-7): EAEVAQSPRYKITEKSQAVAFWCDPISGHATLYWYRQILGQGPELLVQFQDESVVDDSQLPKDRFSAERLKGVDSTLKIQPAELGDSAMYLCASSEKQGAREQYFGPGTRLTVT.

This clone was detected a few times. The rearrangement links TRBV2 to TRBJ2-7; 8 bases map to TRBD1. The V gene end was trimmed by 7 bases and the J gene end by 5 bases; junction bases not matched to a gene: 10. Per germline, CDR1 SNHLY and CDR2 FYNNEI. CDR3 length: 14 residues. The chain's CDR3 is CASISGTGFDEQYF. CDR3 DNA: TGTGCCAGCATCTCTGGGACAGGCTTCGACGAGCAGTACTTC.